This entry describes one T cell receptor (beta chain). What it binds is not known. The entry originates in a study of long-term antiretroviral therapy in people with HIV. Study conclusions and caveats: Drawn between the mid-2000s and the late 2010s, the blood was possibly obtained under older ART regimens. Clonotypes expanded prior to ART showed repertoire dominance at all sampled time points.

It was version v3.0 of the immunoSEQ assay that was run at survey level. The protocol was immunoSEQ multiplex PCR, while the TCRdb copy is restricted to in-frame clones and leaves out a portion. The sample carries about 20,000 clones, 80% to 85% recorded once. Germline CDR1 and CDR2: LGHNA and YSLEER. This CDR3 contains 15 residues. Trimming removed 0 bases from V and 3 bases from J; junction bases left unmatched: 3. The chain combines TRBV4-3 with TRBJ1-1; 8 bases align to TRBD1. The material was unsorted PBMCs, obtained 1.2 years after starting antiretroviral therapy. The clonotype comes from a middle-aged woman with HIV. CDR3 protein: CASSQDDRGDTEAFF. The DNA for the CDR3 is TGCGCCAGCAGCCAAGATGACAGGGGTGACACTGAAGCTTTCTTT.